This entry concerns a single T cell receptor beta chain. The data were obtained in a study of blood T cell repertoires in COVID-19. Sequencing was performed with immunoSEQ multiplex PCR; in TCRdb, only in-frame clones are kept and a portion is missing. This table has 250,000 to 350,000 clones, 75% to 90% appearing once. The TCR was taken from a woman between 50 and 59 years old with COVID-19, enrolled during active disease. Sequencing was carried out using peripheral blood.

DNA for the CDR3: TGTGCCAGCAGTTCGCGGGGTCCCTACGAGCAGTACTTC. It translates to CASSSRGPYEQYF. V gene TRBV12-3 or TRBV12-4 combines with J gene TRBJ2-7; D perhaps matches TRBD2 (6 bases). The V end lost 4 bases, the J end lost 2 bases, and 9 bases lay between the germline ends. This CDR3 contains 13 residues.